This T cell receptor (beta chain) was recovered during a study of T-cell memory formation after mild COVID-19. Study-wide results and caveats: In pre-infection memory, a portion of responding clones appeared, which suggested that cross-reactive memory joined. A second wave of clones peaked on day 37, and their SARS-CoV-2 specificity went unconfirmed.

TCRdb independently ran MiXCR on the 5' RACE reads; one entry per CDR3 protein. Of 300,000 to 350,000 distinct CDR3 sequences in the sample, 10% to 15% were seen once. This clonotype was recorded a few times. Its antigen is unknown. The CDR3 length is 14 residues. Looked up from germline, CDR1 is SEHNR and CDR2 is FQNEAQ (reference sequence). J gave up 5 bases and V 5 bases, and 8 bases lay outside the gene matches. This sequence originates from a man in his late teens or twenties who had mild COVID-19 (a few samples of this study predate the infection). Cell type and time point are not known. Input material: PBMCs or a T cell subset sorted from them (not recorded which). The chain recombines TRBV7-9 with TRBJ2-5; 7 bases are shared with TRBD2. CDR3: CASSLGLGGETQYF. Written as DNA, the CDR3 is TGTGCCAGCAGCCTTGGACTAGGAGGCGAGACCCAGTACTTC.